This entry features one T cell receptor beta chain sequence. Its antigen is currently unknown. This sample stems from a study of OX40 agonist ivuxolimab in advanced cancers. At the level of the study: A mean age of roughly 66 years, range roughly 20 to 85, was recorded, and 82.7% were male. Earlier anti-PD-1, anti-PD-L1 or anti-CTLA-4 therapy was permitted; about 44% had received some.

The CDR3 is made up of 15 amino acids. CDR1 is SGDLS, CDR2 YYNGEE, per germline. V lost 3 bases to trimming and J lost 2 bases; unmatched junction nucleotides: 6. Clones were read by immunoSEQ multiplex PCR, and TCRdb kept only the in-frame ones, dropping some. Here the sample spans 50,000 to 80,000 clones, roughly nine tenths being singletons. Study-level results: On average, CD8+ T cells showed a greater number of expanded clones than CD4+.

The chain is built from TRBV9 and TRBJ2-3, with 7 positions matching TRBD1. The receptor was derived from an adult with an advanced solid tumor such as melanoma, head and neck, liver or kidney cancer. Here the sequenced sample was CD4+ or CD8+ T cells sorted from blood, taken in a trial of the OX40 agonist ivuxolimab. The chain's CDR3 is CASSGQGRTTDTQYF. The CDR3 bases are TGTGCCAGCAGCGGACAGGGACGAACCACAGATACGCAGTATTTT.